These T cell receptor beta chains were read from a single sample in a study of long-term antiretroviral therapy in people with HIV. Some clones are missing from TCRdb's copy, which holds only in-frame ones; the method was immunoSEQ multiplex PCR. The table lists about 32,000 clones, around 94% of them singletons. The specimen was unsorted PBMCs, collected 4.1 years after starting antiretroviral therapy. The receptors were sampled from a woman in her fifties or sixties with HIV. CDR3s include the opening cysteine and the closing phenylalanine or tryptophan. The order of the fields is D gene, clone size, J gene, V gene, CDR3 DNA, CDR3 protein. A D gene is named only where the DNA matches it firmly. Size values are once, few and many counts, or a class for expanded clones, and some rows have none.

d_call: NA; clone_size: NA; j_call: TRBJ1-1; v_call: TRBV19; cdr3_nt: TGTGCCAGTAGTATAGCTGTAAACACTGAAGCTTTCTTT; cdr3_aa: CASSIAVNTEAFF
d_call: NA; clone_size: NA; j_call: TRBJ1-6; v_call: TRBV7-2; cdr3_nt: TGTGCCAGCAGCTTACAGGGAAAGGGCTCACCCCTCCACTTT; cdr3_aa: CASSLQGKGSPLHF
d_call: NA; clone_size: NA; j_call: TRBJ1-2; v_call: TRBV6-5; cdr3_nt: TGTGCCAGCAGTTACTCGGTACAAGACCGGAATGGCTACACCTTC; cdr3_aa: CASSYSVQDRNGYTF
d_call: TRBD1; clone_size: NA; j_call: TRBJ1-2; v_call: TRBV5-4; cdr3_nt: TGTGCCAGCAGCCTGGGACAGTCCATACGGTACTATGGCTACACCTTC; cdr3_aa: CASSLGQSIRYYGYTF
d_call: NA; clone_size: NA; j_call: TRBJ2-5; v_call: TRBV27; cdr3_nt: TGTGCCAGCAGTCCCCGAGGCCCAAAAGAGACCCAGTACTTC; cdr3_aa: CASSPRGPKETQYF
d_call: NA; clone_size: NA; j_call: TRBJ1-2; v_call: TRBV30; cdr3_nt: TGTGCCTGGAGTCAGTATGGCTACACCTTC; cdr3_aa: CAWSQYGYTF
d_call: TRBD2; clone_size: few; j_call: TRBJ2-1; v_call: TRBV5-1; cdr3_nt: TGCGCCAGCAGCTTGGCAGCGGGGGCTAACAATGAGCAGTTCTTC; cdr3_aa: CASSLAAGANNEQFF
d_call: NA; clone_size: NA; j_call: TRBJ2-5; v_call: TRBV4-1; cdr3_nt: TGCGCCAGCAGCGCCAATGGACTGGTTTTTGCTGAGACCCAGTACTTC; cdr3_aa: CASSANGLVFAETQYF
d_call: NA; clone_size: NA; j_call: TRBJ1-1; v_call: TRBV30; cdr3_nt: TGTGCCTGGAGTGTGAGCCATGGGGGCACTGAAGCTTTCTTT; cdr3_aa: CAWSVSHGGTEAFF
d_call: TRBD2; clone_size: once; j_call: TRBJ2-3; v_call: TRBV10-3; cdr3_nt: TGTGCCATCAGTGCGTCTAGCGGGGGGACAGATACGCAGTATTTT; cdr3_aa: CAISASSGGTDTQYF
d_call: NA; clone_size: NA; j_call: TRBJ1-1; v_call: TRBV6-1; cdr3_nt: TGTGCCAGCAGTGAATTGGACACTGAAGCTTTCTTT; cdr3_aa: CASSELDTEAFF
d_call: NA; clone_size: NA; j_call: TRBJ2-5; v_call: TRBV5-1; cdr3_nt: TGCGCCAGCAGCTTGGGGGGGGGCCTCGAGACCCAGTACTTC; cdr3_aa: CASSLGGGLETQYF
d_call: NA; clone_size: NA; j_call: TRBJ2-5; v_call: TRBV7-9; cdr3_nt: TGTGCCAGCAGCTTAGCGGAAGGAGGGTCGGAGACCCAGTACTTC; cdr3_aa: CASSLAEGGSETQYF
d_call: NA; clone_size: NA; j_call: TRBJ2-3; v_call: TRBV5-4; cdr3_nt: TGTGCCAGCAGCTTGTCCGGGGGTGGCACAGATACGCAGTATTTT; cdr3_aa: CASSLSGGGTDTQYF
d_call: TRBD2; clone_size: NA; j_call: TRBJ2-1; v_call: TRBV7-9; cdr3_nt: TGTGCCAGCAGCTACGGACTAGCGGAGCAGTTCTTC; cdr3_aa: CASSYGLAEQFF
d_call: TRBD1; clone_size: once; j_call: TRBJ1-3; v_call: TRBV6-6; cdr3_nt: TGTGCCAGCAGAAAACAGGGGCCTGGAAACACCATATATTTT; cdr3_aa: CASRKQGPGNTIYF
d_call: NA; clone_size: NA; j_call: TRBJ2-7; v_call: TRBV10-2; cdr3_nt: TGCGCCAGCCTGGATGACGCCTTACGCAAGAACGAGCAGTACTTC; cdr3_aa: CASLDDALRKNEQYF
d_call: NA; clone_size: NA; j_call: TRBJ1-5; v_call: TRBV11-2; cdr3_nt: TGTGCCAGCAGCCCCGGGGGCGGTAGCAATCAGCCCCAGCATTTT; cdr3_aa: CASSPGGGSNQPQHF
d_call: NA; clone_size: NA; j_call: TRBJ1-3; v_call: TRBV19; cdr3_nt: TGTGCCAGCCTACCCCGCTCAGGAATCTCTGGAAACACCATATATTTT; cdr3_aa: CASLPRSGISGNTIYF
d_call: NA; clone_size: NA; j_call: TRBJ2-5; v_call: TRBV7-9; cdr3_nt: TGTGCCAGCAGCTTACGGCGACGGGAAGGGTGGGCGGAGACCCAGTACTTC; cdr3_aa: CASSLRRREGWAETQYF
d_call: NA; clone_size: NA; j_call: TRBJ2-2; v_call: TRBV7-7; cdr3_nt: TGTGCTAGCAGCTCCCCCGGGGGAGGGGAGCTGTTTTTT; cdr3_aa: CASSSPGGGELFF
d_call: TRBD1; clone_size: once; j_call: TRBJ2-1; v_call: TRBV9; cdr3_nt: TGTGCCAGCAGCGTAGAGGGGACAGGGTCCTACAATGAGCAGTTCTTC; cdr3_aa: CASSVEGTGSYNEQFF
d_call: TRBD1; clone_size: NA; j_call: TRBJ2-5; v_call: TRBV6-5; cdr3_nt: TGTGCCAGCAGTGTGGACAGGGTTGAGACCCAGTACTTC; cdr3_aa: CASSVDRVETQYF
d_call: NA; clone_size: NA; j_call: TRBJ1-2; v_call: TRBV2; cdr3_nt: TGTGCCAGCACCGCGTTACGGAACTATGGCTACACCTTC; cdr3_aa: CASTALRNYGYTF
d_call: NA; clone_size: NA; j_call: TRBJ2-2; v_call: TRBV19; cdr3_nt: TGTGCCAGTAGTATAGAGGAGGGGCTTAGCACCGGGGAGCTGTTTTTT; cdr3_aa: CASSIEEGLSTGELFF
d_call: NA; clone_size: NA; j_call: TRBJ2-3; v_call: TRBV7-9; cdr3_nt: TGTGCCAGCAGCCCCCCTACAGATACGCAGTATTTT; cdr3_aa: CASSPPTDTQYF
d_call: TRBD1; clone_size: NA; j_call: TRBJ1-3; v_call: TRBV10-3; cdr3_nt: TGTGCCATCAGCGCACAGGGGGATGGAAACACCATATATTTT; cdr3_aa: CAISAQGDGNTIYF